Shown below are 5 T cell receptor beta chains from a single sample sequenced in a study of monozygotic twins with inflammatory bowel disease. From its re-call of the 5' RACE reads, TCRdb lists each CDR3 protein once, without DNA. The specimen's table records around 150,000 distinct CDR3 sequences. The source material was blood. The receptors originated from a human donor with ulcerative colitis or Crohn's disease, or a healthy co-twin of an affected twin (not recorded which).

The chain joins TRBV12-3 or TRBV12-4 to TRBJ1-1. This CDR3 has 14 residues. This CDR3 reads CASSPSLVNTEAFF.

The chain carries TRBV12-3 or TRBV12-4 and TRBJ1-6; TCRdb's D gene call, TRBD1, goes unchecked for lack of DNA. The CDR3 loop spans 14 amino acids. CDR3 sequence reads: CASSLMGVNSPLHF.

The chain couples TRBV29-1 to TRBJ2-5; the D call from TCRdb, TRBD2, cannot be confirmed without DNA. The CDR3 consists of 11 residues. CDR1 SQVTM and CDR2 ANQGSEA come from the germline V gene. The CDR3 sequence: CSVGQEGTQYF.

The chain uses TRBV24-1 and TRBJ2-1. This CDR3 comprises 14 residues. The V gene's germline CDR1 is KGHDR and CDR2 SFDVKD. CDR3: CATSDQVSYNEQFF.

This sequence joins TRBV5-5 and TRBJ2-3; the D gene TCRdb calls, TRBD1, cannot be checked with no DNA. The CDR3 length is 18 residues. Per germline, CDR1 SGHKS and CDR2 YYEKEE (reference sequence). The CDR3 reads CASSLTKDGDGLADTQYF.